This is a list of T cell receptor beta chains from one sample in a study of blood T cell repertoires in COVID-19. Clones were sequenced by immunoSEQ multiplex PCR, and TCRdb holds only the in-frame ones, with some missing. The data hold about 210,000 clones, with around nine tenths observed a single time. The sequencing input was PBMCs or T cells enriched from blood (not recorded which). The receptors were sampled from a woman aged 25 to 39 who had been exposed to COVID-19. Both conserved end residues are part of each CDR3.

length: 16
V: TRBV21-1
J: TRBJ1-1
CDR3: CASSKALLDMNTEAFF

length: 12
V: TRBV5-6
J: TRBJ1-1
CDR3: CASSLGAGEAFF

length: 17
V: TRBV19
J: TRBJ2-3
CDR3: CASSKRTSGGTRDTQYF

length: 14
V: TRBV2
J: TRBJ1-5
CDR3: CASSEQGSNQPQHF

length: 17
V: TRBV5-6
J: TRBJ1-5
CDR3: CASSLGPGGHSNQPQHF

length: 17
V: TRBV5-1
J: TRBJ2-5
CDR3: CASSLGVLAGEQETQYF

length: 18
V: TRBV10-1
J: TRBJ1-1
CDR3: CASSESKMGTGGSLEAFF

length: 17
V: TRBV7-9
J: TRBJ2-2
CDR3: CASSLLRDSPNTGELFF

length: 15
V: TRBV7-8
J: TRBJ1-2
CDR3: CASSSRTGWDYGYTF

length: 15
V: TRBV5-1
J: TRBJ1-1
CDR3: CASSAKTGDRPEAFF

length: 14
V: TRBV9
J: TRBJ2-7
CDR3: CASSVGGSTYEQYF

length: 13
V: TRBV5-1
J: TRBJ1-3
CDR3: CASSYDRGNTIYF

length: 15
V: TRBV5-5
J: TRBJ1-6
CDR3: CASSWTVNDNSPLHF

length: 13
V: TRBV19
J: TRBJ2-4
CDR3: CASSIPGANIQYF

length: 13
V: TRBV28
J: TRBJ1-2
CDR3: CASSLRANYGYTF

length: 14
V: TRBV28
J: TRBJ2-3
CDR3: CASSLGRSWDTQYF

length: 15
V: TRBV5-1
J: TRBJ1-4
CDR3: CASSLAGGRGEKLFF

length: 11
V: TRBV5-6
J: TRBJ2-7
CDR3: CASARRSEQYF

length: 16
V: TRBV19
J: TRBJ2-7
CDR3: CASSMKAVTANYEQYF

length: 19
V: TRBV6-2/TRBV6-3
J: TRBJ1-3
CDR3: CASSPLGGARGNSGNTIYF

length: 17
V: TRBV30
J: TRBJ2-2
CDR3: CAWSVRYGLEGTGELFF

length: 15
V: TRBV2
J: TRBJ1-3
CDR3: CASSTFRISGNTIYF

length: 14
V: TRBV2
J: TRBJ1-2
CDR3: CASRIIVQANGYTF

length: 13
V: TRBV5-1
J: TRBJ1-1
CDR3: CASGLGTASEAFF

length: 14
V: TRBV5-1
J: TRBJ1-1
CDR3: CASSLTGEVTEAFF

length: 12
V: TRBV11-2
J: TRBJ1-4
CDR3: CASSLGGEKLFF

length: 14
V: TRBV5-5
J: TRBJ1-5
CDR3: CASSSQVGNQPQHF

length: 16
V: TRBV11-3
J: TRBJ2-7
CDR3: CASSLGGGQGYYEQYF

length: 18
V: TRBV3-1/TRBV3-2
J: TRBJ2-1
CDR3: CASSQEGAGTSGARLQFF

length: 18
V: TRBV6-6
J: TRBJ2-7
CDR3: CASSLRRGTALSLREQYF

length: 16
V: TRBV24-1
J: TRBJ1-4
CDR3: CATSDSRQSANEKLFF

length: 14
V: TRBV2
J: TRBJ2-1
CDR3: CASTQGASYNEQFF

length: 14
V: TRBV6-1
J: TRBJ1-2
CDR3: CASSETTGPYGYTF

length: 13
V: TRBV10-3
J: TRBJ2-1
CDR3: CAISEGGGNEQFF

length: 15
V: TRBV28
J: TRBJ1-2
CDR3: CASSPSLGITYGYTF

length: 12
V: TRBV19
J: TRBJ1-2
CDR3: CASSPDTYGYTF

length: 14
V: TRBV3-1/TRBV3-2
J: TRBJ2-1
CDR3: CASSQERPSGGLFF

length: 13
V: TRBV30
J: TRBJ2-7
CDR3: CAWGGDALGGQYF

length: 16
V: TRBV6-5
J: TRBJ2-7
CDR3: CASSYSLRQAGYEQYF

length: 17
V: TRBV11-2
J: TRBJ2-3
CDR3: CASSLAMSGGAGDTQYF

length: 13
V: TRBV24-1
J: TRBJ2-7
CDR3: CATSDLSGPEQYF

length: 14
V: TRBV28
J: TRBJ1-1
CDR3: CASSLTTGNTEAFF

length: 14
V: TRBV29-1
J: TRBJ1-5
CDR3: CSVATGTADQPQHF